Following are 14 T cell receptor beta chains from one sample sequenced in a study of T cells after somatic rescue of genetic block. The data were produced by immunoSEQ multiplex PCR, yet TCRdb's version contains in-frame clones alone and is incomplete. The repertoire consists of roughly 120,000 clones, with about 89% occurring once and the leading ten covering about 1.5%. The sample was peripheral blood mononuclear cells (PBMCs). These TCRs come from a woman aged 18-29 years.

V is TRBV7-9 and J is TRBJ2-7, with D perhaps TRBD1 (5 bases). The CDR3 has 11 amino acids. Deletions cut 8 bases from V and 9 bases from J, with 14 bases between. CDR1 is SEHNR and CDR2 is FQNEAQ in the germline V gene (reference sequence). In nucleotides, the CDR3 is TGTGCCAGCTCTGGGGCGTTCGGGCAGTACTTC. This gives the protein CASSGAFGQYF.

The gene calls are TRBV4-2 and TRBJ1-2; no clear D. V lost 0 bases to trimming and J lost 5 bases, with 13 bases between them. Germline values: CDR1 LGHNA, CDR2 YNFKEQ. The CDR3 covers 15 residues. The CDR3 DNA is TGTGCCAGCAGCCAAGAAGGGAGAGCGGATTATGGCTACACCTTC. Translation gives CASSQEGRADYGYTF.

V and J are TRBV27 and TRBJ2-7; weak D call: TRBD2 (5 bases). V shed 7 bases and J shed 3 bases, with 16 bases lying between them. Germline V lookup: CDR1 MNHEY, CDR2 SMNVEV (reference sequence). CDR3 length equals 14 residues. CDR3 sequence: CASKRAVDNYEQYF. CDR3 bases: TGTGCCAGCAAGAGGGCCGTTGACAACTACGAGCAGTACTTC.

This chain connects TRBV5-1 to TRBJ2-3; D gene uncertain. This CDR3 spans 16 amino acids. CDR1 is SGHRS, CDR2 YFSETQ, per germline. The V end was cut by 4 bases, the J end by 3 bases, with 18 bases between. Here the CDR3 DNA reads TGCGCCAGCAGCCCCCGGCAGGCAAGGGAAACAGATACGCAGTATTTT. This sequence encodes CASSPRQARETDTQYF.

The chain joins TRBV5-6 to TRBJ1-3; tentatively, D is TRBD1 (6 bases). The CDR3 is 14 amino acids. Germline CDR1 and CDR2: SGHDT and YYEEEE. Trimming removed 4 bases from V and 4 bases from J, with 12 bases in between. The CDR3 nucleotides read TGTGCCAGCAGCCCAGGGGCGACCGGAAACACCATATATTTT. Translating gives CASSPGATGNTIYF.

There are a few counts of this clone. The CDR3 here is CASRMRVVNTEAFF. CDR3 in DNA: TGTGCCAGTAGAATGAGGGTCGTGAACACTGAAGCTTTCTTT. This chain joins TRBV19 and TRBJ1-1; no reliable D call. This CDR3 is 14 amino acids long. V dropped 6 bases and J dropped 0 bases, with 11 bases sitting between them. Per germline, CDR1 LNHDA and CDR2 SQIVND (reference sequence).

The rearrangement links TRBV6-5 to TRBJ2-1, with D possibly TRBD1 on 6 matching bases. V lost 6 bases and J lost 7, with 10 bases in between. The CDR3 extends over 12 amino acids. Per germline, CDR1 MNHEY and CDR2 SVGAGI. Written as DNA, the CDR3 is TGTGCCAGCAGCCCCACAGGGAATGAGCAGTTCTTC. Translating gives CASSPTGNEQFF.

The chain couples TRBV19 to TRBJ1-1; TRBD1 might be the D (5 bases). The CDR3 consists of 13 residues. Germline values: CDR1 LNHDA, CDR2 SQIVND (reference sequence). V was cut by 5 bases and J by 4 bases, with 11 bases left in between. The CDR3 nucleotides read TGTGCCAGTAGTCTAGGGGTGGGCACTGAAGCTTTCTTT. Its protein product is CASSLGVGTEAFF.

This clone appeared a few times. The gene calls are TRBV27 and TRBJ1-2; TRBD1 matches 8 bases. The junction had 5 bases not matched to a gene; V was cut back by 1 base and J by 7 bases. Germline V gene lookup returns CDR1 MNHEY and CDR2 SMNVEV (reference sequence). CDR3 size: 14 residues. The CDR3 protein is CASSLFDRGFGYTF. The CDR3 bases are TGTGCCAGCAGTTTATTCGACAGGGGATTTGGCTACACCTTC.

The chain employs TRBV5-1 and TRBJ2-3, with D maybe TRBD2 (6 bases). The germline CDR1 and CDR2 sequences are SGHRS and YFSETQ. Trimming took off 4 bases at V and 5 bases at J, with 17 bases between the two ends. The CDR3 contains 15 residues. This chain's CDR3 is CASSRGLYPRDTQYF. The CDR3 coding sequence is TGCGCCAGCAGCAGGGGACTCTACCCCCGAGATACGCAGTATTTT.

The genes are TRBV7-2 and TRBJ1-5; 12 bases line up with TRBD1. J was trimmed by 7 bases and V by 2 bases; bases with no gene match: 3. The CDR3 is made up of 15 amino acids. The V gene's germline CDR1 is SGHTA and CDR2 FQGNSA. The CDR3 sequence: CASSLIGTGGQPQHF. The DNA of the CDR3 is TGTGCCAGCAGCTTAATCGGGACAGGGGGCCAGCCCCAGCATTTT.

The chain recombines TRBV4-3 with TRBJ2-4; D might be TRBD2 (6 bases). Germline V gene sequence: CDR1 LGHNA, CDR2 YSLEER. Trimming took 0 bases from V and 6 from J, leaving 12 bases between them. CDR3 size: 15 residues. This chain's CDR3 is CASSQDSGGVNIQYF. CDR3 coding DNA: TGCGCCAGCAGCCAAGATAGCGGCGGGGTAAACATTCAGTACTTC.

J is TRBJ1-2 and V is TRBV18; no definite D call. Germline CDR1 reads KGHSH; CDR2 reads LQKENI. The V end was cut by 3 bases, the J end by 5 bases, with 13 bases between. This CDR3 has 14 residues. The CDR3: CASSPGSPIYGYTF. CDR3 bases: TGTGCCAGCTCACCGGGCTCACCTATTTATGGCTACACCTTC.

J is TRBJ1-2 and V is TRBV6-5; possible D gene TRBD1, 6 bases. V lost 1 base to trimming and J lost 8 bases, with 11 bases between them. Germline CDR1 MNHEY, CDR2 SVGAGI. This CDR3 is 13 amino acids long. Here the CDR3 reads CASSYFRGGGYTF. The DNA of the CDR3 is TGTGCCAGCAGTTACTTCAGGGGCGGAGGCTACACCTTC.